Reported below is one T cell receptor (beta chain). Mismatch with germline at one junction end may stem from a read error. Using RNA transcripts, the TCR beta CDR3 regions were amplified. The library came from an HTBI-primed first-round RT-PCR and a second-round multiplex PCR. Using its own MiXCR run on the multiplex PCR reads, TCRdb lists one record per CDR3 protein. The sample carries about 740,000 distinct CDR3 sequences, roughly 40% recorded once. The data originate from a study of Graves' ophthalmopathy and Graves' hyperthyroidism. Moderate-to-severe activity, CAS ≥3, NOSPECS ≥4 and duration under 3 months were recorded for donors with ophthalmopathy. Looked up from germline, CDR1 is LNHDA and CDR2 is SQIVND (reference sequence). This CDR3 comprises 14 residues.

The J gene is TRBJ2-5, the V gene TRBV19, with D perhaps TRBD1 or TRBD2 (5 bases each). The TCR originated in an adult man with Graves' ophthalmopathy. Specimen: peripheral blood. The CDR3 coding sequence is TGTGCCAGTAGTATCGACAGAACTAGAGAGGCCCAGTACTTC. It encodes CASSIDRTREAQYF. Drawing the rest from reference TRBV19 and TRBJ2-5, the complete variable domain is DGGITQSPKYLFRKEGQNVTLSCEQNLNHDAMYWYRQDPGQGLRLIYYSQIVNDFQKGDIAEGYSVSREKKESFPLTVTSAQKNPTAFYLCASSIDRTREAQYFGPGTRLLVL.